These T cell receptor beta chains were read from a single sample in a study of Ad26.COV2.S vaccination and SARS-CoV-2 variants. Produced via immunoSEQ multiplex PCR; TCRdb's table is partial and in-frame only. Among approximately 350,000 clones listed, around 86% were seen once. The source material was peripheral blood, sampled in a trial of Ad26.COV2.S vaccine versus placebo. The receptors derive from a person between 18 and 60 years old who received the Ad26.COV2.S COVID-19 vaccine or a placebo. Each CDR3 is given with its conserved first and last residue. A D gene is named only where the DNA matches it firmly. Size is stated for part of the rows, as once, few or many counts, or as a class when the clone is expanded.

CDR3: CASSLYQGNTEAFF
DNA: TGTGCCAGCAGCTTATATCAAGGCAACACTGAAGCTTTCTTT
J: TRBJ1-1
D: -
V: TRBV5-5
size: few

CDR3: CASSPGTGLSTDTQYF
DNA: TGTGCCAGCAGCCCCGGGACAGGTTTAAGCACAGATACGCAGTATTTT
J: TRBJ2-3
D: TRBD1
V: TRBV3-1/TRBV3-2
size: -

CDR3: CASSMVGGALGTEAFF
DNA: TGTGCCAGTAGTATGGTGGGGGGCGCATTAGGAACTGAAGCTTTCTTT
J: TRBJ1-1
D: -
V: TRBV19
size: -

CDR3: CASSLGASSNYGYTF
DNA: TGTGCCAGCAGCTTAGGGGCCAGTTCTAACTATGGCTACACCTTC
J: TRBJ1-2
D: -
V: TRBV7-2
size: -

CDR3: CASSSAGGSTEAFF
DNA: TGCGCCAGCAGCTCTGCGGGGGGCAGCACTGAAGCTTTCTTT
J: TRBJ1-1
D: -
V: TRBV5-1
size: -

CDR3: CASSHAELYNEQFF
DNA: TGCGCCAGTAGCCACGCGGAGCTCTACAATGAGCAGTTCTTC
J: TRBJ2-1
D: -
V: TRBV5-1
size: -

CDR3: CASSSHYEQYF
DNA: TGTGCCAGCAGTTCCCACTACGAGCAGTACTTC
J: TRBJ2-7
D: -
V: TRBV5-8
size: -

CDR3: CASTLRGGGPPEQYF
DNA: TGTGCCAGCACTCTCCGAGGGGGGGGACCTCCCGAGCAGTACTTC
J: TRBJ2-7
D: -
V: TRBV6-5
size: once

CDR3: CASRDPGTGRSPQHF
DNA: TGTGCCAGCAGAGACCCCGGGACAGGGCGTTCGCCCCAGCATTTT
J: TRBJ1-5
D: TRBD1
V: TRBV6-5
size: -

CDR3: CASSPGVFGDF
DNA: TGTGCCAGCAGCCCAGGGGTTTTTGGAGATTTT
J: TRBJ1-1
D: -
V: TRBV12-3/TRBV12-4
size: -

CDR3: CASSFGPTYEQYF
DNA: TGTGCCAGCAGTTTCGGACCGACCTACGAGCAGTACTTC
J: TRBJ2-7
D: -
V: TRBV27
size: -

CDR3: CASSLSLSGGPGVEQFF
DNA: TGTGCCAGCAGCTTGTCCCTAAGCGGGGGGCCTGGGGTTGAGCAGTTCTTC
J: TRBJ2-1
D: TRBD2
V: TRBV5-6
size: -

CDR3: CASSRFSSGFGNQPQHF
DNA: TGCGCCAGCAGTCGTTTTTCGTCGGGTTTCGGCAATCAGCCCCAGCATTTT
J: TRBJ1-5
D: -
V: TRBV4-1
size: -

CDR3: CASSLAPLVPGELFF
DNA: TGTGCCAGCAGCTTAGCCCCGCTAGTCCCCGGGGAGCTGTTTTTT
J: TRBJ2-2
D: -
V: TRBV11-2
size: -

CDR3: CASSLEGRGGTDTQYF
DNA: TGTGCCAGCAGCTTAGAAGGCCGGGGGGGGACAGATACGCAGTATTTT
J: TRBJ2-3
D: TRBD2
V: TRBV7-2
size: once

CDR3: CAISESGRGFLNTEAFF
DNA: TGTGCCATCAGTGAGTCTGGCAGGGGGTTCCTGAACACTGAAGCTTTCTTT
J: TRBJ1-1
D: TRBD1
V: TRBV10-3
size: -

CDR3: CASSLGGDTQYF
DNA: TGCGCCAGCAGCTTGGGAGGAGATACGCAGTATTTT
J: TRBJ2-3
D: -
V: TRBV5-1
size: -

CDR3: CASSPGPGDEQFF
DNA: TGTGCCAGCAGTCCAGGGCCCGGGGATGAGCAGTTCTTC
J: TRBJ2-1
D: -
V: TRBV6-5
size: -

CDR3: CASGGGEVYGYTF
DNA: TGTGCCAGTGGTGGTGGGGAGGTCTATGGCTACACCTTC
J: TRBJ1-2
D: -
V: TRBV19
size: -

CDR3: CASSPRSAVLEQYF
DNA: TGTGCCAGCAGCCCACGTTCTGCCGTTCTTGAGCAGTACTTC
J: TRBJ2-7
D: -
V: TRBV11-2
size: -

CDR3: CASSPTGDSYGQPQHF
DNA: TGTGCCAGCAGCCCGACAGGGGACTCCTATGGTCAGCCCCAGCATTTT
J: TRBJ1-5
D: TRBD1
V: TRBV7-6
size: -